This T cell receptor beta chain stems from a study of blood T cells in healthy people across ages (dated by TCRdb to the mid-2010s). For context, the study as a whole: In model experiments, template switching captured about one uniquely barcoded TCR beta cDNA molecule for every two T cells. To avoid experimental bias, donors of different ages were distributed randomly across sequencing lanes. Age-related changes in TCR beta repertoire diversity were measured in the study by deep sequencing normalized with unique cDNA molecular identifiers. Donors were grouped into four age groups: young (average approximately 16 years), middle-aged (roughly 40), aged (about 59) and long-lived (roughly 80). The study analyzed two additional independent replicas of 1 million unique cDNA reads from the same blood draw for two donors, one aged 18 to 29 and one aged 80 or older. The study at large found these results: Donor CMV infection status was unknown, potentially confounding age-related changes in expanded clonotypes. Observed TCR beta diversity per million T cells fell roughly linearly with age, and a significant reduction was already apparent by age roughly 41. Conclusive comparison of naive and antigen-experienced compartments was prevented by the profiling of bulk unsorted PBMCs. Compared with the aged group, the long-lived group had more naive CD4+ T cells, fewer expanded clones and increased TCR diversity, a pattern suggesting age selection. Estimates of total diversity from one million sequenced T cells were regarded as lower bounds and underestimates. There was a strong correlation between observed TCR beta diversity and the percentage of naive T cells measured by flow cytometry.

Germline trimming: 5 bases from V, 6 bases from J; junction bases outside gene matches: 6. The CDR3 measures 12 amino acids from cysteine to phenylalanine. Only the CDR3 DNA is retained, 36 bases long and in frame from the first base. As encoded in the germline V gene (reference sequence), CDR1 is DFQATT while CDR2 is SNEGSKA. Donors were 39 systemically healthy Caucasian individuals from Russia aged about 6 to 100 years. Each donor gave ten milliliters of peripheral blood, collected into EDTA-treated Vacutainer tubes. Ficoll-Paque density-gradient centrifugation was used to isolate PBMCs, with at least 6.5 million obtained per sample. Trizol reagent was used to extract total RNA from PBMCs, with at least 5 micrograms per sample. Naive CD45RAhigh/CD27high T cell percentages were measured by flow cytometry on a PBMC aliquot from every donor. As for this clonotype: Its antigen is still unknown. Base-call qualities are not available, and no considerably larger clone is one nucleotide away.

The protocol used for the library was 5' RACE. Instrument used: Illumina HiSeq 2500. A second PCR of roughly 6 to 12 cycles was performed with a sample-barcoded 5' primer and a J-beta primer mix. A unique molecular identifier was introduced onto each TCR beta cDNA molecule by a template-switch 5' adaptor carrying 12 random nucleotides. At least 2.5 million CDR3-containing paired-end reads were obtained from each sample. First-strand cDNA was synthesized from all RNA with the Mint cDNA synthesis kit, primed by a TRBC-specific oligonucleotide. After uracil-DNA glycosylase treatment, a first 18-cycle PCR used universal primers M1SS and BC2_uni_R on all cDNA. In the source study's methods: Each sample was normalized by randomly selecting 1 million high-quality reads, each carrying a distinct molecular identifier. Instead of being binned into consensus sequences, reads that shared molecular identifiers were thrown out. MiTCR, run with a Q25 quality threshold and the strictest error-elimination algorithm, handled CDR3 identification, clonotype clustering and error correction. A nonparametric unseen species model with Euler transformation was used to estimate a lower bound on total TCR beta diversity. The raw public data were reprocessed by TCRdb itself: fastp quality trimming at Q25, MiXCR clonotype calling, in-frame beta chains only. Rows with one shared CDR3 protein collapse into an entry with the most common genes and DNA. Here the V and J calls rest on TCRdb's processing, not on the authors' analysis. This sample gives around 600,000 distinct CDR3 sequences in total; less than 60% of them show up just once. The ten largest make up approximately 25% of the sample.

The sequence joins TRBV20-1 to TRBJ1-2; 7 middle bases align to TRBD1. Sequencing used blood. The clonotype was recovered from a man older than 75 in good health. This receptor has the CDR3 CSAYRTGDGYTF. The DNA is TGCAGTGCTTATCGGACAGGAGATGGCTACACCTTC.